One sample yielded the 19 T cell receptor beta chains listed below, sequenced in a study of blood T cell repertoires in COVID-19. Using immunoSEQ multiplex PCR, the repertoire was profiled, and TCRdb retains in-frame clones only, with some absent. This table has under 70,000 clones, roughly nine tenths appearing once. The sample consisted of peripheral blood. The receptors derive from a woman in her fifties or sixties with active or convalescent COVID-19.

This clone came up a few times. The V and J genes are TRBV6-2 or TRBV6-3 and TRBJ2-1, with D possibly matching TRBD2 (6 bases). V dropped 5 bases and J dropped 9 bases, with 14 bases sitting between them. Germline CDR1 MNHEY, CDR2 SVGEGT. This CDR3 has 13 residues. CDR3 amino acids: CASSAGLGSEQFF. The CDR3 region has the DNA TGTGCCAGCAGTGCGGGACTCGGCAGTGAGCAGTTCTTC.

The chain employs TRBV6-4 and TRBJ1-2, with a possible D match to TRBD1 (5 bases). CDR3 length: 13 amino acids. V shed 2 bases and J shed 8 bases, with 12 bases lying between them. The germline gives CDR1 MRHNA, CDR2 SNTAGT. DNA of the CDR3: TGTGCCAGCAGTGACACCGGGGGGTACGGCTACACCTTC. Translation: CASSDTGGYGYTF.

The gene calls are TRBV7-9 and TRBJ1-1; D is ambiguous. This CDR3 spans 14 amino acids. V lost 6 bases and J lost 1, with 12 bases in between. Germline V gives CDR1 SEHNR, CDR2 FQNEAQ (reference sequence). CDR3 sequence: CASRRSPTNTEAFF. For the CDR3, the DNA is TGTGCCAGCAGACGGAGTCCAACGAACACTGAAGCTTTCTTT. The variable domain in full, completed from reference TRBV7-9 and TRBJ1-1, reads DTGVSQNPRHKITKRGQNVTFRCDPISEHNRLYWYRQTLGQGPEFLTYFQNEAQLEKSRLLSDRFSAERPKGSFSTLEIQRTEQGDSAMYLCASRRSPTNTEAFFGQGTRLTVV.

The rearrangement links TRBV6-4 to TRBJ1-2; D not certain. CDR3 length: 14 residues. Trimming stripped 5 bases from V and 0 bases from J, with 10 bases between. Germline V gene lookup returns CDR1 MRHNA and CDR2 SNTAGT. The CDR3 spells CASSPDIANYGYTF. The CDR3 DNA reads TGTGCCAGCAGTCCCGACATAGCTAACTATGGCTACACCTTC.

This rearrangement joins TRBV24-1 to TRBJ2-1; weak D call: TRBD2 (6 bases). The V and J ends lost 11 bases and 6 bases respectively, with 16 bases between them. In germline, CDR1 is KGHDR, CDR2 SFDVKD. The CDR3 covers 13 residues. CDR3 sequence: CAIEGLAGNEQFF. The CDR3 coding sequence is TGTGCCATCGAGGGACTCGCAGGCAATGAGCAGTTCTTC.

The chain links TRBV6-2 or TRBV6-3 to TRBJ1-2, with D unclear. This CDR3 is 14 amino acids long. Trimming shortened V by 2 bases and J by 7 bases, and 14 bases separated the two germline ends. In germline, CDR1 is MNHEY, CDR2 SVGEGT. This chain's CDR3 is CASSYTRTGSGYTF. Here the CDR3 DNA reads TGTGCCAGCAGTTACACCCGCACCGGGAGTGGCTACACCTTC.

J is TRBJ1-2 and V is TRBV29-1; 7 bases map to TRBD1. V lost 0 bases, J lost 2 bases, and 6 bases stayed unmatched. The CDR3 spans 15 residues. Germline CDR1 SQVTM, CDR2 ANQGSEA. The CDR3 reads CSVEEEDRLNYGYTF. The CDR3 region has the DNA TGCAGCGTTGAAGAGGAGGACAGGTTGAACTATGGCTACACCTTC.

This sequence joins TRBV7-3 and TRBJ2-1; D is uncertain. Deletions cut 6 bases from V and 0 bases from J, with 12 bases between. The CDR3 is 15 residues long. Germline V lookup: CDR1 SGHTA, CDR2 FQGTGA. Here the CDR3 reads CASSPAHNSYNEQFF. The DNA for the CDR3 is TGTGCCAGCAGTCCTGCCCACAACTCCTACAATGAGCAGTTCTTC.

The chain employs TRBV6-1 and TRBJ1-5, with D unclear. This CDR3 comprises 15 residues. Deletions cut 3 bases from V and 3 bases from J, with 12 bases between. Germline CDR1 and CDR2: MNHNS and SASEGT. This CDR3 reads CASSEREGVNQPQHF. CDR3 nucleotide sequence: TGTGCCAGCAGTGAGAGGGAGGGCGTCAATCAGCCCCAGCATTTT.

The rearrangement uses TRBV10-1 and TRBJ2-3, with 9 bases identical to TRBD1. The CDR3 runs to 15 residues. From germline, CDR1 is WNHNN and CDR2 SYGVQD (reference sequence). J gave up 3 bases and V 6 bases, and 7 bases lay outside the gene matches. CDR3 coding DNA: TGCGCCAGCAGCCCCGGTGGACAGGGGACAGATACGCAGTATTTT. This translates into CASSPGGQGTDTQYF.

The CDR3 sequence: CASSQDLGQDETQYF. In DNA, the CDR3 is TGCGCCAGCAGCCAAGATCTGGGACAGGACGAGACCCAGTACTTC. The chain couples TRBV4-1 to TRBJ2-5; 8 positions match TRBD1. CDR3 size: 15 residues. V shed 0 bases, J shed 5 bases, and the junction held 5 bases outside the gene matches. CDR1 is MGHRA and CDR2 is YSYEKL in the germline V gene.

The J gene is TRBJ2-3, the V gene TRBV5-5; the D gene is possibly TRBD2 (6 bases). Trimming stripped 3 bases from V and 5 bases from J, with 10 bases between. The CDR3 sequence is 13 residues long. Germline CDR1 and CDR2: SGHKS and YYEKEE (reference sequence). CDR3 sequence (DNA): TGTGCCAGCAGCTACGCAGCGGGAGATACGCAGTATTTT. Residues: CASSYAAGDTQYF.

This chain uses TRBV30 with TRBJ1-5, with 7 bases lining up with TRBD1. V lost 0 bases and J lost 4; bases outside the gene matches: 0. Germline V gives CDR1 GTSNPN, CDR2 SVGIG (reference sequence). This CDR3 comprises 13 residues. DNA for the CDR3: TGTGCCTGGAGTGTACAGGGGAATCAGCCCCAGCATTTT. It is translated as CAWSVQGNQPQHF.

The chain has TRBV29-1 and TRBJ2-7, with unresolved D. The CDR3 loop spans 12 amino acids. CDR1 is SQVTM, CDR2 ANQGSEA, per germline. V was cut by 1 base and J by 0 bases, with 4 bases left in between. The CDR3 region has the DNA TGCAGCGTTGAAGCGGGCTCCTACGAGCAGTACTTC. Its translation is CSVEAGSYEQYF.

V and J are TRBV5-1 and TRBJ1-2; the match to TRBD1 covers 7 bases. The CDR3 sequence is 14 residues long. Germline CDR1 and CDR2: SGHRS and YFSETQ. Trimming at V came to 0 bases and at J to 6 bases, leaving 5 bases not matched to a gene. CDR3 sequence (DNA): TGCGCCAGCAGCTTGGATACAGGGGCTAATGGCTACACCTTC. This sequence encodes CASSLDTGANGYTF.

This clone was observed a single time. V usage is TRBV24-1 and J usage is TRBJ1-2; D call uncertain. The CDR3 has 13 residues. Per germline, CDR1 KGHDR and CDR2 SFDVKD. The V gene lost 4 bases and the J gene lost 7 bases, with 12 bases spanning the gap. The CDR3 sequence: CATSDPSTSGYTF. DNA for the CDR3: TGTGCCACCAGTGACCCATCGACTAGTGGCTACACCTTC.

The CDR3 is CAWSVRGYSNQPQHF. The CDR3 DNA sequence: TGTGCCTGGAGTGTACGAGGGTATAGCAATCAGCCCCAGCATTTT. The chain recombines TRBV30 with TRBJ1-5; no firm D call. The CDR3 covers 15 residues. The germline gives CDR1 GTSNPN, CDR2 SVGIG (reference sequence). Trimming removed 0 bases at V and 0 bases at J, with 9 bases between.

The V and J genes are TRBV19 and TRBJ2-6; 7 bases fit TRBD1. V trimming: 3 bases; J trimming: 1 base; junction bases outside the gene matches: 6. Germline CDR1 reads LNHDA; CDR2 reads SQIVND (reference sequence). CDR3 length: 17 residues. This CDR3 reads CASSIPGQLSGANVLTF. Written as DNA, the CDR3 is TGTGCCAGTAGTATCCCGGGACAGCTTTCTGGGGCCAACGTCCTGACTTTC.

V gene TRBV5-1 combines with J gene TRBJ2-2; no clear D. The length of the CDR3 is 16 residues. The ends were cut back, 4 bases at V and 0 bases at J, with 13 bases in the middle. CDR1 is SGHRS and CDR2 is YFSETQ in the germline V gene. The DNA of the CDR3 is TGCGCCAGCAGCGAACGACTTAAATCGAACACCGGGGAGCTGTTTTTT. This gives the protein CASSERLKSNTGELFF.